What follows are 18 T cell receptor beta chains derived from one specimen sequenced in a study of control samples from healthy donors and cancer patients. TCRdb's copy holds only in-frame clones and misses some; the assay was immunoSEQ multiplex PCR. The sample includes 90,000 to 100,000 clones, roughly three quarters seen only once; the top ten take about 10%. What was sequenced was blood. Source of these receptors: a woman aged 25 to 45 in good health.

The chain couples TRBV6-1 to TRBJ1-4; D unclear. V lost 3 bases and J 8 bases, leaving 10 bases between the germline ends. The CDR3 is 13 amino acids. Germline CDR1 MNHNS, CDR2 SASEGT. CDR3 in DNA: TGTGCCAGCAGTGACAGTTTGGGGGAAAAACTGTTTTTT. Protein: CASSDSLGEKLFF.

The chain carries TRBV2 and TRBJ2-3; D gene ambiguous. Germline CDR1 SNHLY, CDR2 FYNNEI. This CDR3 spans 13 amino acids. CDR3 sequence: CGDRPDSTDTQYF. The DNA for the CDR3 is TGTGGCGACCGACCTGACAGCACAGATACGCAGTATTTT.

The V call is TRBV5-1, the J call TRBJ2-3; D may be TRBD1 (6 bases). There are 14 residues in the CDR3. Per germline, CDR1 SGHRS and CDR2 YFSETQ. Trimming shortened V by 3 bases and J by 2 bases, and 10 bases separated the two germline ends. The CDR3 sequence is CASSSRGHTDTQYF. The CDR3 region has the DNA TGCGCCAGCAGCTCCAGGGGCCACACAGATACGCAGTATTTT.

This clone was counted between two and nine times. The J gene is TRBJ2-3, the V gene TRBV14; no definite D call. V lost 5 bases, J lost 4 bases, and 7 bases lay in between. The CDR3 length is 12 residues. The V gene's germline CDR1 is SGHDN and CDR2 FVKESK. CDR3 nucleotide sequence: TGTGCCAGCAGCTCAATCCCAGATACGCAGTATTTT. Protein sequence: CASSSIPDTQYF.

A single count supports this clone. This chain connects TRBV11-2 to TRBJ1-1; TRBD1 agrees at 7 bases. CDR1 is SGHAT, CDR2 FQNNGV, per germline. CDR3 length: 14 residues. J lost 1 base, V lost 7 bases, and 6 bases had no gene match. This CDR3 reads CASMRTGWNTEAFF. CDR3 bases: TGTGCCAGCATGCGGACAGGCTGGAACACTGAAGCTTTCTTT.

The chain carries TRBV5-1 and TRBJ2-3, with 16 bases that match TRBD2. The CDR3 has 18 residues. V lost 4 bases and J lost 0; bases outside the gene matches: 5. Germline V gene lookup returns CDR1 SGHRS and CDR2 YFSETQ. The CDR3 spells CASSAGTSGGVSTDTQYF. The CDR3 DNA follows: TGCGCCAGCAGCGCCGGGACTAGCGGGGGGGTTAGCACAGATACGCAGTATTTT.

V usage is TRBV19 and J usage is TRBJ2-3, with D perhaps matching TRBD2 (6 bases). Per the germline V gene, CDR1 is LNHDA and CDR2 is SQIVND (reference sequence). The V end lost 6 bases, the J end lost 2 bases, and 15 bases lay between the germline ends. This CDR3 is 15 amino acids long. This chain's CDR3 is CASRAVGGFTDTQYF. CDR3 nucleotide sequence: TGTGCCAGTAGGGCAGTTGGGGGGTTCACAGATACGCAGTATTTT.

The chain couples TRBV11-3 to TRBJ2-3; 7 bases are a match to TRBD2. The CDR3 is 14 amino acids. The germline V gene has CDR1 SGHNT and CDR2 YENEEA. V was pared by 4 bases and J by 2 bases, with 3 bases of the junction left unmatched. CDR3 loop: CASSSGTITDTQYF. The CDR3 region has the DNA TGTGCCAGCAGCTCGGGGACTATCACAGATACGCAGTATTTT.

V and J are TRBV10-3 and TRBJ1-5, with 7 bases that match TRBD1. CDR3 length: 14 residues. Losses at the gene ends were 10 bases for V and 7 bases for J; bases not matched to a gene: 13. CDR1 is ENHRY, CDR2 SYGVKD, per germline. The CDR3 loop reads CATQIDRVGQPQHF. The CDR3 region has the DNA TGTGCCACCCAGATCGACAGGGTAGGCCAGCCCCAGCATTTT.

This chain uses TRBV2 with TRBJ1-1, with 7 bases aligning to TRBD1. J was trimmed by 1 base and V by 8 bases; bases with no gene match: 4. Germline lookup yields CDR1 SNHLY and CDR2 FYNNEI. This CDR3 comprises 13 residues. The CDR3 DNA follows: TGTGCCAGCTTACGGGACAGGAACACTGAAGCTTTCTTT. As protein: CASLRDRNTEAFF.

The V and J genes are TRBV7-8 and TRBJ2-3; TRBD2 matches at 13 bases. The V and J ends lost 1 base and 3 bases, in that order; junction bases with no gene match: 10. The germline gives CDR1 SGHVS, CDR2 FQNEAQ. The CDR3 spans 19 residues. The CDR3 loop reads CASSLVSTSGGVWTDTQYF. The DNA of the CDR3 is TGTGCCAGCAGCTTAGTTAGTACTAGCGGGGGGGTCTGGACAGATACGCAGTATTTT.

The chain joins TRBV3-1 (or the pseudogene TRBV3-2) to TRBJ2-7; TRBD2 matches at 9 bases. V trimming: 1 base; J trimming: 5 bases; junction bases outside the gene matches: 6. The CDR3 is 15 amino acids. CDR1 LGHDT and CDR2 YNNKEL come from the germline V gene (reference sequence). The CDR3 coding sequence is TGTGCCAGCAGCCAAGGGACTAGCGCAGGAAACGAGCAGTACTTC. It yields the protein CASSQGTSAGNEQYF.

The V gene is TRBV25-1, the J gene TRBJ2-1, with D unresolved. The CDR3 sequence is 16 residues long. The germline V gene has CDR1 MGHDK and CDR2 SYGVNS. V gave up 0 bases and J gave up 6 bases, with 15 bases separating them. CDR3 DNA sequence: TGTGCCAGCAGTGAATATGCGGCGAGAAACCTCAATGAGCAGTTCTTC. It is translated as CASSEYAARNLNEQFF.

The chain carries TRBV6-5 and TRBJ1-6; 8 bases map to TRBD1. The germline CDR1 and CDR2 sequences are MNHEY and SVGAGI. The CDR3 is made up of 15 amino acids. The V and J ends lost 2 bases and 5 bases, in that order; junction bases with no gene match: 2. CDR3 in DNA: TGTGCCAGCAGTTACGGACAGGGCAATAATTCACCCCTCCACTTT. It translates to CASSYGQGNNSPLHF.

The J gene is TRBJ1-2, the V gene TRBV27, with a possible D match to TRBD1 (5 bases). CDR1 and CDR2 from the germline V gene are MNHEY and SMNVEV (reference sequence). The CDR3 has 18 amino acids. V dropped 5 bases and J dropped 2 bases, with 24 bases sitting between them. The CDR3 region is CASSIIPPTGHVNYGYTF. In DNA, the CDR3 is TGTGCCAGCAGTATTATACCCCCCACAGGCCACGTCAACTATGGCTACACCTTC.

The CDR3: CASRRQGGYTF. CDR3 nucleotides: TGTGCCAGCAGGCGACAGGGAGGCTACACCTTC. The rearrangement links TRBV6-5 to TRBJ1-2; 7 nucleotides match TRBD1. V gave up 6 bases and J gave up 8 bases; unmatched junction bases: 3. The CDR3 consists of 11 residues. The V gene's germline CDR1 is MNHEY and CDR2 SVGAGI.

The chain is built from TRBV14 and TRBJ1-1, with 8 bases that match TRBD1. The CDR3 runs 17 residues. Germline V lookup: CDR1 SGHDN, CDR2 FVKESK. Trimming removed 5 bases from V and 1 base from J; junction bases left unmatched: 12. The CDR3 nucleotides read TGTGCCAGCAGCTTGCGGACAGGGAGGCCAGCGAACACTGAAGCTTTCTTT. It codes for CASSLRTGRPANTEAFF.

This chain uses TRBV29-1 with TRBJ1-1; D is perhaps TRBD1 (5 bases). The length of the CDR3 is 13 residues. Germline assignment: CDR1 SQVTM and CDR2 ANQGSEA. With 4 bases removed from V and 0 bases from J, the gap between germline ends came to 9 bases. DNA for the CDR3: TGCAGCGTTGCGGGACGTATGAACACTGAAGCTTTCTTT. It encodes CSVAGRMNTEAFF.